Below, 22 T cell receptor beta chains from the same sample are listed, as sequenced in a study of early T cells in non-severe SARS-CoV-2 infection. TCRdb re-called the 5' RACE reads through MiXCR, storing one row per CDR3 protein. The profile shows 75,000 to 100,000 distinct CDR3 sequences, roughly 17% of them singletons. The sample consisted of whole blood. The receptors shown here come from an adult who was a healthcare worker with PCR-confirmed SARS-CoV-2 infection or an uninfected control (not recorded which).

The chain couples TRBV29-1 to TRBJ1-1; D uncertain. V was trimmed by 3 bases and J by 8 bases, leaving 7 bases between them. The germline V gene has CDR1 SQVTM and CDR2 ANQGSEA. This CDR3 has 10 amino acids. The CDR3 region has the DNA TGCAGCGTTGATGACGGAGAAGCTTTCTTT. The encoded protein is CSVDDGEAFF.

This clonotype was seen more than once but under ten times. The genes are TRBV4-3 and TRBJ1-2, with 7 bases aligning to TRBD1. V lost 0 bases and J lost 7; bases outside the gene matches: 11. The CDR3 sequence is 16 residues long. CDR1 is LGHNA, CDR2 YSLEER, per germline. The CDR3 DNA is TGCGCCAGCAGCCAAGACCATACAGGGGAGGGAGGTGGCTACACCTTC. Residues: CASSQDHTGEGGGYTF.

This clonotype was detected a few times. The chain has TRBV7-2 and TRBJ1-1; 9 positions agree with TRBD1. J was trimmed by 5 bases and V by 4 bases; bases with no gene match: 2. CDR1 and CDR2 from the germline V gene are SGHTA and FQGNSA. The CDR3 extends over 13 amino acids. The CDR3 coding sequence is TGTGCCAGCAGCTGGGACAGGGAGACTGAAGCTTTCTTT. Its protein is CASSWDRETEAFF.

This clonotype was found many times. The chain has TRBV30 and TRBJ2-2; D gene ambiguous. V was clipped by 3 bases and J by 3 bases, with 20 bases between them. The CDR3 has 17 residues. CDR1 and CDR2 (germline): GTSNPN, SVGIG (reference sequence). The CDR3 DNA is TGTGCCTGGAGCGCGCCCCTCGGGCAGGAGTACACCGGGGAGCTGTTTTTT. It encodes CAWSAPLGQEYTGELFF.

There are a few counts of this clonotype. Here the CDR3 DNA reads TGCAGTGCGATACACGGGACCTCGGGAAACATTCAGTACTTC. It specifies CSAIHGTSGNIQYF. The chain uses TRBV20-1 and TRBJ2-4; tentatively, D is TRBD1 or TRBD2 (5 bases each). Germline V gene sequence: CDR1 DFQATT, CDR2 SNEGSKA (reference sequence). The CDR3 is 14 amino acids. The V gene lost 6 bases and the J gene lost 6 bases, with 18 bases spanning the gap.

This clonotype was observed once. This chain connects TRBV27 to TRBJ2-7, with 10 bases that match TRBD2. The CDR3 is 14 amino acids. CDR1 MNHEY and CDR2 SMNVEV come from the germline V gene (reference sequence). Losses at the gene ends were 6 bases for V and 0 bases for J; bases not matched to a gene: 2. The CDR3 is CASRLAGSSYEQYF. CDR3 sequence (DNA): TGTGCCAGCAGACTAGCGGGAAGCTCCTACGAGCAGTACTTC.

The chain carries TRBV20-1 and TRBJ1-1; D call uncertain. CDR1 DFQATT and CDR2 SNEGSKA come from the germline V gene (reference sequence). The CDR3 is 13 residues long. V lost 0 bases, J lost 3 bases, and 8 bases lay in between. The CDR3 protein is CSARDMGYTEAFF. The CDR3 region has the DNA TGCAGTGCTAGAGATATGGGGTACACTGAAGCTTTCTTT.

This clonotype showed up many times. The chain employs TRBV7-6 and TRBJ2-7; no clear D gene. Deletions cut 1 base from V and 5 bases from J, with 15 bases between. Per the germline V gene, CDR1 is SGHVS and CDR2 is FNYEAQ. The CDR3 is 15 residues long. The CDR3 region is CASSLVPIRTDEQYF. The CDR3 DNA reads as TGTGCCAGCAGCTTAGTTCCGATACGGACGGACGAGCAGTACTTC.

This rearrangement joins TRBV9 to TRBJ2-1; 10 nucleotides line up with TRBD2. CDR3 length equals 18 residues. With V trimmed by 4 bases and J by 4 bases, 14 bases remained unmatched. Looked up from germline, CDR1 is SGDLS and CDR2 is YYNGEE. The CDR3 sequence: CASSPHGVAGGLYNEQFF. The CDR3 DNA reads TGTGCCAGCAGCCCCCATGGGGTAGCGGGGGGCCTTTACAATGAGCAGTTCTTC.

This clonotype was found a few times. The chain is built from TRBV9 and TRBJ1-4; D may be TRBD1 (5 bases). The V end was cut by 2 bases, the J end by 5 bases, with 13 bases between. The germline gives CDR1 SGDLS, CDR2 YYNGEE. The CDR3 runs 15 residues. For the CDR3, the DNA is TGTGCCAGCAGCGTGGCGGGACGACCGAATGAAAAACTGTTTTTT. Protein: CASSVAGRPNEKLFF.

The CDR3 loop is CASSSGIGQQNGYTF. As DNA, the CDR3 is TGTGCCAGCAGTTCCGGGATTGGACAGCAGAATGGCTACACCTTC. The gene calls are TRBV9 and TRBJ1-2, with D perhaps matching TRBD1 (6 bases). The CDR3 runs to 15 residues. Germline V CDR1 and CDR2: SGDLS, YYNGEE. The V end was cut by 5 bases, the J end by 6 bases, with 20 bases between.

A few counts support this clonotype. The CDR3 nucleotides read TGCGCCAGCAGCTCCCCGGCGGGTCGAGCGGGAACGCCAGAGCAGTTCTTC. This encodes CASSSPAGRAGTPEQFF. The V gene is TRBV4-1, the J gene TRBJ2-1; 7 bases fit TRBD2. This CDR3 is 17 amino acids long. CDR1 is MGHRA, CDR2 YSYEKL, per germline. Unmatched junction bases numbered 20, after V lost 5 bases and J lost 10 bases.

The CDR3 nucleotides are TGTGCCAGCAGCTTCCGGCGGGCCAACCAAGAGACCCAGTACTTC. This codes for CASSFRRANQETQYF. The chain links TRBV13 to TRBJ2-5, with D perhaps matching TRBD2 (5 bases). V was pared by 3 bases and J by 0 bases, with 11 bases between. CDR1 is PRHDT and CDR2 is FYEKMQ in the germline V gene (reference sequence). The CDR3 extends over 15 amino acids.

The chain uses TRBV7-6 and TRBJ2-3; TRBD2 matches 7 bases. J gave up 0 bases and V 3 bases, and 9 bases lay outside the gene matches. From germline, CDR1 is SGHVS and CDR2 FNYEAQ. This CDR3 has 17 residues. The CDR3 sequence: CASSFGREFRSTDTQYF. As DNA, the CDR3 is TGTGCCAGCAGCTTCGGGCGGGAGTTCCGGAGCACAGATACGCAGTATTTT.

This clonotype was seen a handful of times. The rearrangement links TRBV10-3 to TRBJ2-7; D may be TRBD1 or TRBD2 (6 bases each). The germline V and J ends were trimmed by 6 bases and 4 bases, with 10 bases remaining between them. Germline V gene sequence: CDR1 ENHRY, CDR2 SYGVKD. This CDR3 has 12 amino acids. The CDR3 DNA reads as TGTGCCATCAGCGTAGGGGGGTACGAGCAGTACTTC. It specifies CAISVGGYEQYF.

The rearrangement uses TRBV11-2 and TRBJ2-2; no definite D call. Trimming shortened V by 5 bases and J by 6 bases, and 16 bases separated the two germline ends. Germline V gene sequence: CDR1 SGHAT, CDR2 FQNNGV. The CDR3 is 15 residues long. In DNA, the CDR3 is TGTGCCAGCAGCCCCCGACGATGGGCCGCCGGGGAGCTGTTTTTT. Translation: CASSPRRWAAGELFF. Full variable domain (outside the CDR3, taken from reference TRBV11-2 and TRBJ2-2): EAGVAQSPRYKIIEKRQSVAFWCNPISGHATLYWYQQILGQGPKLLIQFQNNGVVDDSQLPKDRFSAERLKGVDSTLKIQPAKLEDSAVYLCASSPRRWAAGELFFGEGSRLTVL.

The chain couples TRBV6-5 to TRBJ2-4, with D hard to call. The CDR3 consists of 14 residues. V lost 6 bases and J 8 bases, leaving 17 bases between the germline ends. Germline CDR1 and CDR2: MNHEY and SVGAGI. In DNA, the CDR3 is TGTGCCAGCAGAAATCTCGGAACGATGGACATTCAGTACTTC. This sequence encodes CASRNLGTMDIQYF.

The J gene is TRBJ2-4, the V gene TRBV4-1; D possibly corresponds to TRBD2 (5 bases). Trimming removed 0 bases at V and 4 bases at J, with 13 bases between. CDR3 length: 16 residues. Per the germline V gene, CDR1 is MGHRA and CDR2 is YSYEKL. For the CDR3, the DNA is TGCGCCAGCAGCCAAGATGGGAGTGACCTTAAAAACATTCAGTACTTC. Its translation: CASSQDGSDLKNIQYF.

Details on this clonotype: Relative to the germline gene, one junction end is altered; a read error may explain this. The CDR3 reads CASSLGEDF. CDR3 DNA sequence: TGCGCCAGCAGCTTGGGGGAGGATTTT. This chain uses TRBV5-1 with TRBJ1-5, with D unresolved. The CDR3 is made up of 9 amino acids. The V gene's germline CDR1 is SGHRS and CDR2 YFSETQ.

In its sample, this clonotype was seen a few times. CDR3 region: CASSPLGWGPGANVLTF. Written as DNA, the CDR3 is TGTGCCAGCAGCCCCCTCGGTTGGGGGCCAGGGGCCAACGTCCTGACTTTC. The V gene is TRBV11-2, the J gene TRBJ2-6; D may be TRBD1 (6 bases). The germline V gene has CDR1 SGHAT and CDR2 FQNNGV. V was pared by 5 bases and J by 4 bases, with 18 bases between. This CDR3 spans 17 amino acids.

V and J are TRBV5-4 and TRBJ2-2; D is uncertain. CDR1 is SGHNT, CDR2 YYREEE, per germline (reference sequence). The germline V and J ends were trimmed by 7 bases and 0 bases, with 10 bases remaining between them. The CDR3 loop spans 14 amino acids. CDR3 loop: CASSQVTNTGELFF. The CDR3 coding sequence is TGTGCCAGCTCCCAGGTGACGAACACCGGGGAGCTGTTTTTT.

The chain uses TRBV27 and TRBJ1-2; 7 bases match TRBD1. The V and J ends lost 4 bases and 3 bases, in that order; junction bases with no gene match: 2. This CDR3 comprises 13 residues. CDR1 MNHEY and CDR2 SMNVEV come from the germline V gene (reference sequence). This chain's CDR3 is CASSSRGDYGYTF. The CDR3, as DNA: TGTGCCAGCAGTTCCAGGGGGGACTATGGCTACACCTTC.